The 10 T cell receptor beta chains in this list originate from one sample, sequenced in a study of blood T cells in healthy people across ages. Using a J-beta primer mix together with a sample-barcoded 5' primer, a second PCR was run for roughly 6 to 11 cycles. TCRdb passed the 5' RACE reads through MiXCR, listing each CDR3 protein once. The sample gives around 990,000 distinct CDR3 sequences, about 23% of which show up once; about 0.72% is in the top ten. These data were likewise used in another study, on T cells of mothers and their children.

The specimen sequenced was blood. All receptors come from a girl aged 2 to 10 in good health.

V gene TRBV6-6 combines with J gene TRBJ2-2; D is possibly TRBD1 or TRBD2 (5 bases each). Germline V gene sequence: CDR1 MNHNY, CDR2 SVGAGI (reference sequence). The CDR3 loop spans 13 amino acids. Trimming removed 6 bases from V and 8 bases from J, with 13 bases in between. The CDR3 here is CASSFDWGGELFF. In nucleotides, the CDR3 is TGTGCCAGCAGCTTTGACTGGGGGGGGGAGCTGTTTTTT.

This clonotype showed up just a few times. The chain links TRBV29-1 to TRBJ1-2; 7 bases fit TRBD1. V trimming: 5 bases; J trimming: 5 bases; junction bases outside the gene matches: 11. The CDR3 totals 14 residues. Germline CDR1 is SQVTM and CDR2 is ANQGSEA. The CDR3 region has the DNA TGCAGCGTTCAAACGGCAGGGGGGATATATGGCTACACCTTC. It is translated as CSVQTAGGIYGYTF. The variable domain in full, with the rest retrieved from reference TRBV29-1 and TRBJ1-2, is SAVISQKPSRDICQRGTSLTIQCQVDSQVTMMFWYRQQPGQSLTLIATANQGSEATYESGFVIDKFPISRPNLTFSTLTVSNMSPEDSSIYLCSVQTAGGIYGYTFGSGTRLTVV.

The chain carries TRBV12-3 or TRBV12-4 and TRBJ2-5; 8 bases are a match to TRBD2. The V and J ends lost 5 bases and 4 bases, in that order; junction bases with no gene match: 9. The CDR3 length is 15 residues. The CDR3 sequence is CASSLQAGVGETQYF. The CDR3 DNA reads as TGTGCCAGCAGTCTCCAAGCGGGAGTAGGAGAGACCCAGTACTTC.

J is TRBJ2-7 and V is TRBV5-1; D is perhaps TRBD1 or TRBD2 (5 bases each). The V end lost 3 bases, the J end lost 0 bases, and 16 bases lay between the germline ends. Germline-derived CDR1 and CDR2 are SGHRS and YFSETQ. The CDR3 consists of 16 residues. As DNA, the CDR3 is TGCGCCAGCAGCTGGGGTTTGGGGGAGATCTCCTACGAGCAGTACTTC. It translates to CASSWGLGEISYEQYF.

The rearrangement links TRBV5-8 to TRBJ2-5, with D possibly TRBD2 on 5 matching bases. From germline, CDR1 is SGHTS and CDR2 YDEGEE. V lost 5 bases, J lost 5 bases, and 19 bases lay in between. This CDR3 has 15 amino acids. The CDR3 loop reads CASSPEAFWQETQYF. Written as DNA, the CDR3 is TGTGCCAGCAGTCCGGAGGCGTTTTGGCAGGAGACCCAGTACTTC.

This clonotype was seen more than once but under ten times. The rearrangement joins TRBV5-1 to TRBJ2-3; TRBD2 matches at 10 bases. The CDR3 covers 16 residues. In germline, CDR1 is SGHRS, CDR2 YFSETQ. J lost 0 bases, V lost 3 bases, and 4 bases had no gene match. CDR3 amino acids: CASSWGLATSTDTQYF. The CDR3, as DNA: TGCGCCAGCAGCTGGGGACTAGCGACTAGCACAGATACGCAGTATTTT. Complete variable domain (other parts from reference TRBV5-1 and TRBJ2-3): KAGVTQTPRYLIKTRGQQVTLSCSPISGHRSVSWYQQTPGQGLQFLFEYFSETQRNKGNFPGRFSGRQFSNSRSEMNVSTLELGDSALYLCASSWGLATSTDTQYFGPGTRLTVL.

The V and J genes are TRBV5-1 and TRBJ2-5; unclear D gene. The germline CDR1 and CDR2 sequences are SGHRS and YFSETQ. The CDR3 has 13 amino acids. Trimming pared 7 bases from V and 4 bases from J, leaving 14 bases between. The CDR3 DNA follows: TGCGCCAGCCACCAAGACCCCGCAGAGACCCAGTACTTC. It codes for CASHQDPAETQYF.

The V call is TRBV29-1, the J call TRBJ1-2, with a tentative D call TRBD1 (5 bases). The V gene's germline CDR1 is SQVTM and CDR2 ANQGSEA. The V and J ends lost 3 bases and 8 bases respectively, with 13 bases between them. The CDR3 runs to 12 residues. This CDR3 reads CSVDLKGKGYTF. CDR3 bases: TGCAGCGTTGATCTTAAGGGGAAAGGCTACACCTTC. The full variable domain, completed using reference TRBV29-1 and TRBJ1-2, is SAVISQKPSRDICQRGTSLTIQCQVDSQVTMMFWYRQQPGQSLTLIATANQGSEATYESGFVIDKFPISRPNLTFSTLTVSNMSPEDSSIYLCSVDLKGKGYTFGSGTRLTVV.

This clonotype was seen only a few times. This chain uses TRBV3-1 with TRBJ1-1, with D uncertain. The germline CDR1 and CDR2 sequences are LGHDT and YNNKEL (reference sequence). CDR3 length: 15 residues. With 1 base removed from V and 4 bases from J, the gap between germline ends came to 13 bases. The DNA for the CDR3 is TGTGCCAGCAGCCAAGGGAGGGCGGGAACCACTGAAGCTTTCTTT. Encoded protein: CASSQGRAGTTEAFF.

The rearrangement joins TRBV5-5 to TRBJ1-4; unclear D gene. The CDR3 length is 14 residues. Trimming pared 6 bases from V and 0 bases from J, leaving 9 bases between. Germline CDR1 reads SGHKS; CDR2 reads YYEKEE (reference sequence). CDR3: CASTTLATNEKLFF. The CDR3 bases are TGTGCCAGCACCACACTTGCAACTAATGAAAAACTGTTTTTT.